These 8 T cell receptor beta chains came from one sample sequenced in a study of blood T cell repertoires in COVID-19. Clones were read by immunoSEQ multiplex PCR, and TCRdb kept only the in-frame ones, dropping some. The repertoire holds 70,000 or so clones, under 85% seen once, with 15% in the top ten. Sequencing was performed on peripheral blood. Receptor source: a man in his sixties with COVID-19, enrolled during active disease.

The V gene is TRBV28, the J gene TRBJ2-7; D is possibly TRBD1 (5 bases). V dropped 7 bases and J dropped 2 bases, with 12 bases sitting between them. CDR3 length: 13 amino acids. CDR1 is MDHEN and CDR2 is SYDVKM in the germline V gene. The CDR3 reads CASIQTGTYEQYF. For the CDR3, the DNA is TGTGCCAGCATTCAAACAGGAACCTACGAGCAGTACTTC. The full variable domain, its missing parts supplied by reference TRBV28 and TRBJ2-7, is DVKVTQSSRYLVKRTGEKVFLECVQDMDHENMFWYRQDPGLGLRLIYFSYDVKMKEKGDIPEGYSVSREKKERFSLILESASTNQTSMYLCASIQTGTYEQYFGPGTRLTVT.

The chain joins TRBV28 to TRBJ1-1; 8 bases match TRBD1. Per germline, CDR1 MDHEN and CDR2 SYDVKM. This CDR3 contains 12 residues. Trimming removed 6 bases from V and 12 bases from J; junction bases left unmatched: 9. The CDR3 DNA is TGTGCCAGCAGCCCCCGGGACAGGACGTCTTTCTTT. Its translation: CASSPRDRTSFF.

The chain is built from TRBV10-3 and TRBJ2-4, with 8 bases fitting TRBD2. The CDR3 is made up of 12 amino acids. Germline CDR1 reads ENHRY; CDR2 reads SYGVKD. Unmatched junction bases numbered 4, after V lost 10 bases and J lost 5 bases. CDR3 loop: CATSGSENIQYF. The CDR3 DNA sequence: TGTGCCACAAGCGGGAGTGAAAACATTCAGTACTTC.

The chain recombines TRBV11-3 with TRBJ2-3; TRBD1 is a possible D gene (5 bases). Germline V gene lookup returns CDR1 SGHNT and CDR2 YENEEA. CDR3 length equals 14 residues. V was clipped by 4 bases and J by 0 bases, with 8 bases between them. CDR3 amino acids: CASSWGVSTDTQYF. Written as DNA, the CDR3 is TGTGCCAGCAGCTGGGGCGTAAGCACAGATACGCAGTATTTT.

DNA for the CDR3: TGTGCCTGGGACGGGGGACTAGCGATCAATGAGCAGTTCTTC. Its translation: CAWDGGLAINEQFF. The gene calls are TRBV30 and TRBJ2-1, with 10 bases identical to TRBD2. With 5 bases clipped from V and 6 bases from J, the junction kept 7 bases outside the gene matches. This CDR3 is 14 amino acids long. CDR1 and CDR2 from the germline V gene are GTSNPN and SVGIG (reference sequence). Full variable domain (missing parts from reference TRBV30 and TRBJ2-1): SQTIHQWPATLVQPVGSPLSLECTVEGTSNPNLYWYRQAAGRGLQLLFYSVGIGQISSEVPQNLSASRPQDRQFILSSKKLLLSDSGFYLCAWDGGLAINEQFFGPGTRLTVL.

The chain combines TRBV3-1 (or the pseudogene TRBV3-2) with TRBJ2-7; TRBD1 might be the D (6 bases). The CDR3 contains 15 residues. Deletions cut 4 bases from V and 1 base from J, with 14 bases between. The germline V gene has CDR1 LGHDT and CDR2 YNNKEL (reference sequence). The DNA of the CDR3 is TGTGCCAGCAGCCCTTGGACAGCGCTATCCTACGAGCAGTACTTC. Translated, it gives CASSPWTALSYEQYF.

This chain joins TRBV10-3 and TRBJ1-3; no definite D call. The CDR3 runs 14 residues. Per germline, CDR1 ENHRY and CDR2 SYGVKD. The V and J ends lost 0 bases and 7 bases respectively, with 10 bases between them. CDR3 region: CAISESIRGNTIYF. CDR3 sequence (DNA): TGTGCCATCAGTGAGTCGATCCGCGGCAACACCATATATTTT.

The CDR3 here is CASSPGEGKLFF. The DNA for the CDR3 is TGTGCCAGCAGCCCCGGAGAGGGAAAACTGTTTTTT. The V and J genes are TRBV7-9 and TRBJ1-4; no firm D call. V was cut by 5 bases and J by 10 bases, with 11 bases left in between. The length of the CDR3 is 12 residues. CDR1 and CDR2 (germline): SEHNR, FQNEAQ (reference sequence).